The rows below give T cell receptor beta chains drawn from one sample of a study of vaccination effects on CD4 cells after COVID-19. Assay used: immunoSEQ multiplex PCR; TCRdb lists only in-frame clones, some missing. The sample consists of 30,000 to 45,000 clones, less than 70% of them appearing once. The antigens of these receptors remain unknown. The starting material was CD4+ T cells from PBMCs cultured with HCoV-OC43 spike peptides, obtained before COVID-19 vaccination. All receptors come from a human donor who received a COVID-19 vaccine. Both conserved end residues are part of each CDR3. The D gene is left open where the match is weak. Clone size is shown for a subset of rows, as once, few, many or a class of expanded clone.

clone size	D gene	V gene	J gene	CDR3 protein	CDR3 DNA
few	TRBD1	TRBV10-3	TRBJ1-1	CAISDAGTGEAFF	TGTGCCATCAGTGACGCGGGGACAGGTGAAGCTTTCTTT
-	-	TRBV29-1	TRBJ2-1	CSVGASSYNEQFF	TGCAGCGTTGGGGCGAGCTCCTACAATGAGCAGTTCTTC
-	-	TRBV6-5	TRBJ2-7	CASSYSVPISYEQYF	TGTGCCAGCAGTTACTCCGTTCCGATTTCCTACGAGCAGTACTTC
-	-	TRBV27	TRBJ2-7	CASSLSRGTYEQYF	TGTGCCAGCAGTTTATCGAGGGGGACCTACGAGCAGTACTTC
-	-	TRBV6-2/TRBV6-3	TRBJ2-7	CASSYAPGSSRVNEQYF	TGTGCCAGCAGTTACGCTCCCGGGTCCTCCCGTGTAAACGAGCAGTACTTC
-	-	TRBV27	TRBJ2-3	CASSFGPHTDTQYF	TGTGCCAGCAGTTTCGGGCCCCACACAGATACGCAGTATTTT
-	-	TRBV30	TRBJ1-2	CAWSVWGLGYGYTF	TGTGCCTGGAGTGTTTGGGGTTTAGGCTATGGCTACACCTTC
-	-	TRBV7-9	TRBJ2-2	CASSLKGPHTGELFF	TGTGCCAGCAGCTTAAAGGGACCCCACACCGGGGAGCTGTTTTTT
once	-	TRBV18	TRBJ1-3	CASSQGPGSAGNTIYF	TGTGCCAGCTCCCAGGGCCCTGGGAGTGCAGGAAACACCATATATTTT
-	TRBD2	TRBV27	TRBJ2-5	CASSFSGGETQYF	TGTGCCAGCAGTTTTAGCGGGGGAGAGACCCAGTACTTC
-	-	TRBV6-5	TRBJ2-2	CASSSVPGGAGELFF	TGTGCCAGCAGTTCCGTCCCCGGCGGGGCCGGGGAGCTGTTTTTT
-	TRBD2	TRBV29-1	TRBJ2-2	CSGGAGGWTGELFF	TGCAGCGGGGGAGCGGGGGGGTGGACCGGGGAGCTGTTTTTT
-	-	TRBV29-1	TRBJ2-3	CSVAGRGSTDTQYF	TGCAGCGTTGCCGGGAGAGGAAGCACAGATACGCAGTATTTT
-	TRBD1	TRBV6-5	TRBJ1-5	CASRPDRVRNQPQHF	TGTGCCAGCAGACCCGACAGGGTAAGGAATCAGCCCCAGCATTTT
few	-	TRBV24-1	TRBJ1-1	CATAASTGRAFF	TGTGCCACCGCGGCGTCTACAGGGAGGGCTTTCTTT
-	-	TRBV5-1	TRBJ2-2	CASSLLPPGVAGELFF	TGCGCCAGCAGCTTGCTCCCTCCCGGAGTGGCCGGGGAGCTGTTTTTT
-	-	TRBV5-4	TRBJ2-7	CASSLGGLYEQYF	TGTGCCAGCAGCTTAGGGGGTCTTTACGAGCAGTACTTC
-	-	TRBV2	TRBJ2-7	CASRFNQGGSYEQYF	TGTGCCAGCCGCTTTAACCAGGGGGGATCCTACGAGCAGTACTTC
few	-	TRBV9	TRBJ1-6	CASSVGGRNSPLHF	TGTGCCAGCAGCGTAGGAGGACGGAATTCACCCCTCCACTTT
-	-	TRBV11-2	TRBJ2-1	CASSLSFDEQFF	TGTGCCAGCAGCTTAAGCTTCGATGAGCAGTTCTTC
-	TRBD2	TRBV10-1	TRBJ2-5	CASSESNQAGQETQYF	TGCGCCAGCAGTGAGTCGAATCAAGCGGGGCAAGAGACCCAGTACTTC
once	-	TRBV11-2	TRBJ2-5	CASSLESGPDSTQYF	TGTGCCAGCAGCTTAGAGTCCGGACCAGACTCCACCCAGTACTTC
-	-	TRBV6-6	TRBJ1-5	CASSDLGNQPQHF	TGTGCCAGCAGTGACCTTGGCAATCAGCCCCAGCATTTT
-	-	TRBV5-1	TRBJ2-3	CASSLVAVGGTDTQYF	TGCGCCAGCAGCTTGGTGGCCGTGGGTGGCACAGATACGCAGTATTTT
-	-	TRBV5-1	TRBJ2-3	CASSSGEEDTQYF	TGCGCCAGCAGCTCAGGGGAAGAGGATACGCAGTATTTT
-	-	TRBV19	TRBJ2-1	CASSIAGLSSYNEQFF	TGTGCCAGTAGTATAGCGGGACTCTCCTCCTACAATGAGCAGTTCTTC
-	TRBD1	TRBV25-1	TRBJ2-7	CASSEYQGTAYYEQYF	TGTGCCAGCAGTGAATATCAGGGGACAGCTTACTACGAGCAGTACTTC
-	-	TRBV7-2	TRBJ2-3	CASSLMSTDTQYF	TGTGCCAGCAGCTTGATGAGCACAGATACGCAGTATTTT
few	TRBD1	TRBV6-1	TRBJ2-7	CASSEAPGGSYEQYF	TGTGCCAGCAGTGAAGCGCCAGGGGGCTCCTACGAGCAGTACTTC
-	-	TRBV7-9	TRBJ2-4	CASSGGLLAKNIQYF	TGTGCCAGCAGCGGGGGCTTACTAGCCAAAAACATTCAGTACTTC
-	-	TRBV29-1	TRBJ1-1	CSGCWEVNTEAFF	TGCAGCGGATGCTGGGAGGTGAACACTGAAGCTTTCTTT
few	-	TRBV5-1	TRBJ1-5	CASSRDSNQPQHF	TGCGCCAGCAGTCGCGATAGCAATCAGCCCCAGCATTTT
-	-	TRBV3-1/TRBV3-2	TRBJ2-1	CASSQDLTVNYNEQFF	TGTGCCAGCAGCCAAGATCTCACGGTTAACTACAATGAGCAGTTCTTC
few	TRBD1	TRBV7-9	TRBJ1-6	CASSLGAGGKTYNSPLHF	TGTGCCAGCAGCTTAGGGGCAGGGGGTAAGACCTATAATTCACCCCTCCACTTT
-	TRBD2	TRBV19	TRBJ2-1	CASIGGTSGRNEQFF	TGTGCCAGTATCGGGGGGACTAGCGGGAGGAATGAGCAGTTCTTC
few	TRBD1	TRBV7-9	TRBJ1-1	CASTNTGTGKAFF	TGTGCCAGCACCAATACCGGGACAGGGAAAGCTTTCTTT
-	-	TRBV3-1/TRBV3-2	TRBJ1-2	CASSQEGVGYGYTF	TGTGCCAGCAGCCAAGAGGGGGTAGGCTATGGCTACACCTTC
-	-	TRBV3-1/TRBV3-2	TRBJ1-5	CASSPSTGRRLHF	TGTGCCAGCAGCCCGTCCACGGGACGGAGGTTGCATTTT
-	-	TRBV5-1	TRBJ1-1	CASSLDVNTEAFF	TGCGCCAGCAGCTTGGATGTGAACACTGAAGCTTTCTTT
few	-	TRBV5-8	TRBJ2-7	CASSPHPLVSYEQYF	TGTGCCAGCAGCCCTCACCCGCTGGTCTCCTACGAGCAGTACTTC
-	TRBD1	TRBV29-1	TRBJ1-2	CSVSQGAYVGYTF	TGCAGCGTTTCGCAGGGGGCCTATGTTGGCTACACCTTC
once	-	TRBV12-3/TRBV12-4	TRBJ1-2	CASTQGLFYGYTF	TGTGCCAGCACCCAAGGACTTTTCTATGGCTACACCTTC
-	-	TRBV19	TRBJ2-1	CASSPVRVSYNEQFF	TGTGCCAGTAGCCCTGTCAGGGTCTCCTACAATGAGCAGTTCTTC
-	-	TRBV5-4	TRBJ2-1	CASSLEGYIAAPSYNEQFF	TGTGCCAGCAGCTTGGAGGGCTATATAGCTGCCCCCTCCTACAATGAGCAGTTCTTC
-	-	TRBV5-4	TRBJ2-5	CASSDYSLRQYF	TGTGCCAGCAGCGATTATAGTCTTCGCCAGTACTTC
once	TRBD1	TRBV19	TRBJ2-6	CASKAGGLSGANVLTF	TGTGCCAGTAAGGCAGGGGGCCTCTCTGGGGCCAACGTCCTGACTTTC
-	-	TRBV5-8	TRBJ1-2	CASSLSYREDGYTF	TGTGCCAGCAGCTTGTCGTACCGAGAAGATGGCTACACCTTC